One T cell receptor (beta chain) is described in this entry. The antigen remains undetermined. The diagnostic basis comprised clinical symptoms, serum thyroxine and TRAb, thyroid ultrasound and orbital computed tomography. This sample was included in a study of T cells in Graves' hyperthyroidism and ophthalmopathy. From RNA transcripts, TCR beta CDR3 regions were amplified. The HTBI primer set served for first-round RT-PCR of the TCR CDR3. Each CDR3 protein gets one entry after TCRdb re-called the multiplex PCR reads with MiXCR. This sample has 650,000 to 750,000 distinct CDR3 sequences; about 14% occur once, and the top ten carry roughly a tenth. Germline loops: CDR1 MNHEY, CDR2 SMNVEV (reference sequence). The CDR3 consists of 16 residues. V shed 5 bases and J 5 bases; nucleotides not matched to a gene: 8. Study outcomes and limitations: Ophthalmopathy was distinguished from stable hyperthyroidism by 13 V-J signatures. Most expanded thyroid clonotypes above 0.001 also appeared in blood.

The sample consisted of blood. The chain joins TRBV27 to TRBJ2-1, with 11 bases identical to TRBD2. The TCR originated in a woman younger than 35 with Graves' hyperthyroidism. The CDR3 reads CASSQILAGAHNEQFF. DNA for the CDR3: TGTGCCAGCAGTCAGATACTAGCGGGAGCACACAATGAGCAGTTCTTC.